This T cell receptor (beta chain) stems from a study of PD-L1 blockade in urothelial cancer. Study-wide context: Dosed intravenously at 1,200 mg every 3 weeks, atezolizumab was initiated by patients at some point between 2013 and 2014. Study results and limitations: Improved survival was predicted by pretreatment blood TCR clonality below the median.

Worth noting for this clone: The antigen is undetermined.

The V gene's germline CDR1 is WSHSY and CDR2 SAAADI. The CDR3 is 12 amino acids. V was shortened by 7 bases and J by 1 base, with 8 bases between the two germline ends. Time point: pretreatment peripheral blood. Assay used: immunoSEQ multiplex PCR; TCRdb lists only in-frame clones, some missing. The table has roughly 91,000 clones, 70% to 90% seen once. Source: PBMCs, taken around atezolizumab (anti-PD-L1) treatment. The receptor comes from a man aged 55-75 years with urothelial cancer. This chain connects TRBV10-2 to TRBJ2-7; D perhaps matches TRBD1 (6 bases). The CDR3 region has the DNA TGCGCCAGCACTGGACAGTCCTACGAGCAGTACTTC. As protein: CASTGQSYEQYF.